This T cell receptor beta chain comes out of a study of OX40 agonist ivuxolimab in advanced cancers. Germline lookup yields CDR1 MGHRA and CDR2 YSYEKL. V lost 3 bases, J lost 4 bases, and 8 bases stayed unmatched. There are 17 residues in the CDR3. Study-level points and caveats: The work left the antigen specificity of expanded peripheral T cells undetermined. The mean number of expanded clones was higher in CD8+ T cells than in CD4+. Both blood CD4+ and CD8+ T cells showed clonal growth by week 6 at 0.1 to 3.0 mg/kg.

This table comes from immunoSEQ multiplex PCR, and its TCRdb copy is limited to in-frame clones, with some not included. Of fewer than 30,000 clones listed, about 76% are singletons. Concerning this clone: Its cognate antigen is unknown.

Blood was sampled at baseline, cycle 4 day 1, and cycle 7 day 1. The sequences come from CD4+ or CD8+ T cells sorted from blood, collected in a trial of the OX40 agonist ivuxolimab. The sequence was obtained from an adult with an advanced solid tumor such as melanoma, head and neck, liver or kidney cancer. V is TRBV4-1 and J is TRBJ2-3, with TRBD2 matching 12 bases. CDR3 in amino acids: CASSQDGLAGHADTQYF. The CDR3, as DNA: TGCGCCAGCAGCCAGGACGGACTAGCGGGGCACGCAGATACGCAGTATTTT.